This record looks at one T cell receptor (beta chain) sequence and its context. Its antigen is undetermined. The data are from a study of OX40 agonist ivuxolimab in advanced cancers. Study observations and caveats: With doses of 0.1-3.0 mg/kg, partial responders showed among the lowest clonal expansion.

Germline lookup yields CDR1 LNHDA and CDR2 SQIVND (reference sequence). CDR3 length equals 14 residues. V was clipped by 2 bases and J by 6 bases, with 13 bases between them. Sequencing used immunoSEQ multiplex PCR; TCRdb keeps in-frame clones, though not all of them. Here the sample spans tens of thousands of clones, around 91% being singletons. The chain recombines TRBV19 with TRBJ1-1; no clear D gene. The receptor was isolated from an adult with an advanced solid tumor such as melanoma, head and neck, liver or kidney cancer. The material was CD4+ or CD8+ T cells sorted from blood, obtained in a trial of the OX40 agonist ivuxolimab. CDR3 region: CASSISRAPAEAFF. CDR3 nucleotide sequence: TGTGCCAGTAGTATAAGCCGCGCCCCCGCTGAAGCTTTCTTT.